These 9 T cell receptor beta chains came from one sample sequenced in a study of OX40 agonist ivuxolimab in advanced cancers. Produced via immunoSEQ multiplex PCR; TCRdb's table is partial and in-frame only. The data show about 98,000 clones, 90% to 95% seen once. Sample: CD4+ or CD8+ T cells sorted from blood, taken in a trial of the OX40 agonist ivuxolimab. The origin of the receptors is an adult with an advanced solid tumor such as melanoma, head and neck, liver or kidney cancer.

The chain links TRBV28 to TRBJ2-3; perhaps TRBD1 as D (6 bases). The CDR3 spans 16 residues. V was clipped by 1 base and J by 1 base, with 12 bases between them. Germline loops: CDR1 MDHEN, CDR2 SYDVKM. The DNA of the CDR3 is TGTGCCAGCAGTTTATTTGGGGGCAGCCGCACAGATACGCAGTATTTT. As protein: CASSLFGGSRTDTQYF.

J is TRBJ2-5 and V is TRBV19; TRBD2 aligns across 14 bases. CDR3 length: 19 amino acids. Germline CDR1 is LNHDA and CDR2 is SQIVND (reference sequence). V was clipped by 3 bases and J by 1 base; unmatched bases: 10. As DNA, the CDR3 is TGTGCCAGTAGTATTACGATGACTAGCGGGGGGGCGTCCCAAGAGACCCAGTACTTC. The encoded protein is CASSITMTSGGASQETQYF.

In its sample, this clone was seen once. V is TRBV4-3 and J is TRBJ2-7; the D gene is possibly TRBD1 (5 bases). The CDR3 runs 14 residues. Germline V gene lookup returns CDR1 LGHNA and CDR2 YSLEER. V lost 1 base and J lost 3, with 10 bases in between. CDR3 sequence: CASSQGARDYEQYF. The CDR3 DNA follows: TGCGCCAGCAGCCAAGGCGCCAGGGACTACGAGCAGTACTTC.

This rearrangement joins TRBV19 to TRBJ1-5; TRBD1 matches at 10 bases. This CDR3 comprises 17 residues. Trimming took 4 bases from V and 3 from J; bases not matched to a gene: 9. Germline assignment: CDR1 LNHDA and CDR2 SQIVND (reference sequence). DNA for the CDR3: TGTGCCAGTAGTACCACCCGGGACAGGGGTTTCAATCAGCCCCAGCATTTT. Encoded protein: CASSTTRDRGFNQPQHF.

The J gene is TRBJ1-1, the V gene TRBV30, with D maybe TRBD1 (6 bases). Trimming cost V 0 bases and J 4 bases, with 12 bases left between them. The length of the CDR3 is 14 residues. Germline CDR1 and CDR2: GTSNPN and SVGIG (reference sequence). The chain's CDR3 is CAWSVYRGPTEAFF. As DNA, the CDR3 is TGTGCCTGGAGTGTATACCGGGGGCCCACTGAAGCTTTCTTT.

The chain has TRBV6-5 and TRBJ1-2; D is unclear. Trimming pared 2 bases from V and 4 bases from J, leaving 8 bases between. The germline V gene has CDR1 MNHEY and CDR2 SVGAGI. The CDR3 sequence is 13 residues long. CDR3 in amino acids: CASSYARSYGYTF. For the CDR3, the DNA is TGTGCCAGCAGTTACGCGCGGTCCTATGGCTACACCTTC.

CDR3 DNA: TGTGCCAGCAGTTTAGGGGGCGCAATTCAGCCCCAGCATTTT. This codes for CASSLGGAIQPQHF. The chain employs TRBV28 and TRBJ1-5; TRBD1 might be the D (6 bases). The germline gives CDR1 MDHEN, CDR2 SYDVKM. CDR3 size: 14 residues. The V gene lost 2 bases and the J gene lost 6 bases, with 11 bases spanning the gap. Full variable domain (rest looked up from reference TRBV28 and TRBJ1-5): DVKVTQSSRYLVKRTGEKVFLECVQDMDHENMFWYRQDPGLGLRLIYFSYDVKMKEKGDIPEGYSVSREKKERFSLILESASTNQTSMYLCASSLGGAIQPQHFGDGTRLSIL.

This clone showed up just once. The chain links TRBV7-3 to TRBJ1-2; TRBD1 is a possible D gene (5 bases). CDR1 and CDR2 from the germline V gene are SGHTA and FQGTGA. Trimming pared 5 bases from V and 7 bases from J, leaving 11 bases between. The CDR3 covers 12 residues. The chain's CDR3 is CASSPGFGGYTF. CDR3 DNA sequence: TGTGCCAGCAGCCCAGGGTTCGGTGGCTACACCTTC.

The chain carries TRBV19 and TRBJ2-1; 9 bases are a match to TRBD1. The CDR3 is made up of 15 amino acids. The germline gives CDR1 LNHDA, CDR2 SQIVND (reference sequence). The ends lost 3 bases at V and 4 bases at J; junction bases unmatched: 4. The CDR3 region has the DNA TGTGCCAGTAGTATGGTGACAGGGGGTTACAATGAGCAGTTCTTC. It yields the protein CASSMVTGGYNEQFF.